This note documents a single T cell receptor beta chain sequence. Its antigen is unknown. This sample is part of a study of cytomegalovirus exposure and HLA in healthy donors. Study-wide results and caveats: The study carried out a later analysis of TCR beta sequences. It associated some 17,000 of them with specific HLA alleles at a false discovery rate of 0.05. Clonal expansion was found to be greater in HLA-associated TCR beta chains than in equally common others in a later analysis. Later analysis identified a missense DCLRE1C variant that was linked to TCR beta V- and J-gene trimming. In vitro testing confirmed three CMV-associated chains as specific for CMV antigens.

Primers for the PCR totalled 60 Vbeta and 13 Jbeta. Sequenced by immunoSEQ multiplex PCR; TCRdb stores in-frame clones only, minus some. The sample lists some 190,000 clones; around 81% were seen once. Specimen: PBMCs. The TCR comes from a man younger than 35 in good health and CMV-seronegative.

The CDR3 coding sequence is TGTGCCAGCAGTCTCCCTCCTGGACAGAGCTATGGCTACACCTTC. As protein: CASSLPPGQSYGYTF. The chain couples TRBV28 to TRBJ1-2; a weak D match, TRBD1 (6 bases). The CDR3 totals 15 residues. Germline CDR1 and CDR2: MDHEN and SYDVKM. Trimming left V 5 bases short and J 4 bases short, with 17 bases between.